This is a list of T cell receptor beta chains from one sample in a study of blood T cells in healthy people across ages. MiXCR, applied by TCRdb to the 5' RACE reads, yields one record per CDR3 protein. This table holds 380,000 or so distinct CDR3 sequences, 50% to 60% found once. Specimen: blood. These receptors all stem from a man aged 55 to 70 in good health. Both conserved end residues are trimmed from each CDR3. The order of the fields is J gene, CDR3 length, V gene, CDR3 protein.

>TRBJ1-1|12|TRBV28
ASSLINMNTEAF
>TRBJ2-4|10|TRBV29-1
SVEWEGNIQY
>TRBJ2-6|13|TRBV7-2
ASSLTTSGANVLT
>TRBJ2-1|14|TRBV28
ASSSGRDRSYNEQF
>TRBJ2-7|14|TRBV6-6
ASSIPGLADHYEQY
>-|14|TRBV10-2
ASSGGGAGEGYEQY
>TRBJ1-2|12|TRBV7-2
ASSLSAGPYGYT
>-|10|TRBV29-1
SAAAGEGTQY
>-|11|TRBV20-1
SARDFGGNIQY
>TRBJ1-1|12|TRBV20-1
SANPGTGYTEAF
>-|11|TRBV30
AWSPGAAYEQY
>TRBJ2-6|12|TRBV11-2
ASSALSGANVLT
>TRBJ2-1|11|TRBV28
ASSRAGGSRQF
>-|13|TRBV3-1
ASSQDGSRHETQY
>TRBJ2-7|13|TRBV30
AWSPSTSGSYEQY
>TRBJ2-5|10|TRBV20-1
SAQRRQETQY
>TRBJ1-1|12|TRBV12-3/TRBV12-4
ASSLTGVPTEAF
>TRBJ2-7|13|TRBV3-1
ASRYSGRSSYEQY
>TRBJ2-6|10|TRBV29-1
SVCSGANVLT
>TRBJ2-5|12|TRBV12-1
AYRERETYNEQY
>TRBJ2-1|12|TRBV11-2
ASSPRAVDGEQF
>TRBJ1-1|15|TRBV5-1
ASRSGTGRLRYPEAF
>TRBJ2-7|11|TRBV20-1
SATGGTDYEQY
>-|14|TRBV28
ASSPRGSGAQATQY
>TRBJ2-7|11|TRBV3-1
ASSQVWGYEQY